This T cell receptor (beta chain) was captured in a study of Ad26.COV2.S vaccination and SARS-CoV-2 variants. The method was immunoSEQ multiplex PCR; TCRdb's version includes in-frame clones alone and lacks a portion of them. The sample carries about 450,000 clones, 85% to 90% recorded once. Study-wide findings and caveats: Greater spike-specific TCR breadth was seen in vaccine recipients than in placebo recipients.

Sample treatment: about 20 received Ad26.COV2.S at low or high dose, single or two shots; about 5 received placebo; per-sample allocation not given. Vaccine and placebo recipients were sampled on day 63 after the first injection. Aged 18-55 years, donor was enrolled in Boston in 2020. The administered vaccine (an Ad26 vector) expressed Wuhan-strain SARS-CoV-2 spike. On this clone itself: Its antigen is not identified.

Specimen: peripheral blood, collected in a trial of Ad26.COV2.S vaccine versus placebo. The source is a person aged 18 to 59 who received the Ad26.COV2.S COVID-19 vaccine or a placebo.

The CDR3 spells CASSFFAGGGSVQETQYF. In DNA form, the CDR3 reads TGTGCCAGCAGCTTTTTTGCGGGAGGTGGTTCCGTCCAAGAGACCCAGTACTTC. V usage is TRBV7-8 and J usage is TRBJ2-5, with 8 bases aligning to TRBD2. V gave up 3 bases and J gave up 1 base; unmatched junction bases: 13. There are 18 residues in the CDR3. In germline, CDR1 is SGHVS, CDR2 FQNEAQ.